This paragraph covers one T cell receptor (beta chain) sequence. The antigen is not known. V gave up 4 bases and J gave up 5 bases, with 12 bases separating them. Germline CDR1 reads LGHDT; CDR2 reads YNNKEL (reference sequence). This CDR3 comprises 13 residues. The data were obtained in a study of Ad26.COV2.S vaccination and SARS-CoV-2 variants. About the research overall: This donor came from the COV1001 trial of Ad26.COV2.S.

General study findings and limits: Measures of TCR breadth and depth may have fallen short of total T cell responses.

Treatment denoted: some 20 received Ad26.COV2.S at low or high dose, single or two shots; about 5 received placebo; per-sample allocation not given. All samples were drawn on day 63, counting from the first vaccine or placebo injection. The sample came from a Boston adult aged 18-55 years. The protocol was immunoSEQ multiplex PCR, while the TCRdb copy is restricted to in-frame clones and leaves out a portion. The sample lists some 340,000 clones, around four fifths seen once, with 2% to 2.5% in the top ten. The chain is built from TRBV3-1 (or the pseudogene TRBV3-2) and TRBJ2-7; D gene ambiguous. Specimen: peripheral blood, collected in a trial of Ad26.COV2.S vaccine versus placebo. The TCR originated in a person between 18 and 65 years old who received the Ad26.COV2.S COVID-19 vaccine or a placebo. CDR3 sequence (DNA): TGTGCCAGCAGCCTGCAAGCGTGGGACGAGCAGTACTTC. It is translated as CASSLQAWDEQYF.